Listed here is a single TCR beta chain. Antigen unknown. This record belongs to a study of T cell responses to AZD1222 COVID-19 vaccine. Study in general: Second-dose groups at about 4 or about 12 weeks were pooled.

The CDR3 is made up of 14 amino acids. Germline values: CDR1 MDHEN, CDR2 SYDVKM. Trimming left V 5 bases short and J 4 bases short, with 12 bases between. Repertoires were generated with immunoSEQ multiplex PCR, while TCRdb's copy carries only in-frame clones and drops some. Of 100,000 to 150,000 clones listed, over 85% are singletons. Study-wide points: Along spike, vaccine-associated CD4 TCRs were found throughout, with dominance at 160-218 and 743-854. Repertoire sampling happened only post peak T cell response. White British donors predominated, females outnumbered males, and clonal diversity was possibly underestimated.

The sample consisted of peripheral blood, taken on day 0 of AZD1222 vaccination. V usage is TRBV28 and J usage is TRBJ2-1; D is unclear. The sequence was collected from an adult in good health. Here the CDR3 reads CASSSLSEYNEQFF. CDR3 bases: TGTGCCAGCAGTAGTTTAAGCGAGTACAATGAGCAGTTCTTC.